This is a list of T cell receptor beta chains from one sample in a study of cytomegalovirus exposure and HLA in healthy donors. Here immunoSEQ multiplex PCR was the method, and the copy in TCRdb shows in-frame clones only, minus some. Of roughly 70,000 clones listed, over 70% were seen once; the top ten hold about an eighth. Source material: PBMCs. The receptor source for this set is a human donor in good health. Each CDR3 is given with its conserved first and last residue. A D gene is named only where the DNA matches it firmly.

TRBJ1-1 | 12 | TRBV30 | TRBD1 | CALQAGQLEAFF
TRBJ1-2 | 17 | TRBV28 | TRBD1 | CASSSNLDRGLYYGYTF
TRBJ1-1 | 13 | TRBV6-5 | TRBD1 | CASSTTGGTEAFF
TRBJ2-5 | 14 | TRBV6-6 | TRBD1 | CASSIRQGQETQYF
TRBJ2-1 | 14 | TRBV6-4 | TRBD2 | CASSETGEGNEQFF
TRBJ1-4 | 15 | TRBV9 | NA | CASSVGTSNNEKLFF
TRBJ2-3 | 15 | TRBV30 | TRBD2 | CAWSAGLAYTDTQYF
TRBJ2-5 | 14 | TRBV7-2 | TRBD2 | CASRHRTSGETQYF
TRBJ2-3 | 14 | TRBV29-1 | TRBD2 | CSVVGTSGTDTQYF
TRBJ1-3 | 15 | TRBV27 | NA | CASSLSLGERNTIYF
TRBJ2-1 | 15 | TRBV5-1 | NA | CASSLVAPEDNEQFF
NA | 14 | TRBV7-8 | TRBD2 | CASSLTGGAHEQYF
TRBJ2-7 | 12 | TRBV14 | NA | CASSPSGTQQYF
TRBJ1-1 | 13 | TRBV5-6 | NA | CASSLMGATEAFF
TRBJ2-3 | 14 | TRBV30 | TRBD1 | CAWSVGQGTDTQYF
TRBJ1-5 | 14 | TRBV28 | NA | CASSFPEGYQPQHF
TRBJ2-1 | 14 | TRBV6-1 | NA | CATEASGQGNEQFF
TRBJ2-7 | 15 | TRBV6-5 | TRBD1 | CASRTTGAQSYEQYF
NA | 16 | TRBV6-5 | NA | CASSYRTAGSSYEQYF
TRBJ2-1 | 14 | TRBV19 | NA | CASSAYYRENEQFF
TRBJ2-3 | 15 | TRBV10-2 | TRBD1 | CASSEGQGSPDTQYF
TRBJ2-7 | 13 | TRBV11-2 | NA | CASLGQSSYEQYF
TRBJ2-1 | 15 | TRBV7-6 | TRBD2 | CASSLGSSGSYEQFF
TRBJ2-1 | 15 | TRBV11-2 | TRBD2 | CASSGTSGAYNEQFF
TRBJ2-7 | 16 | TRBV4-2 | TRBD2 | CASSQDLGGGSYEQYF
TRBJ1-5 | 12 | TRBV6-6 | NA | CASSREQSAQHF
TRBJ2-1 | 15 | TRBV5-1 | NA | CASSSSPSGYNEQFF
TRBJ2-5 | 15 | TRBV6-5 | NA | CASSYSLARQETQYF
TRBJ2-3 | 15 | TRBV27 | TRBD1 | CASSFDRGRIDTQYF
TRBJ2-7 | 14 | TRBV5-6 | TRBD1 | CASSLAQGVWEQYF
TRBJ2-7 | 12 | TRBV5-1 | NA | CASSLSGGEQYF
TRBJ2-7 | 15 | TRBV27 | TRBD2 | CASSFLAESSYEQYF
TRBJ1-5 | 15 | TRBV19 | NA | CASNSVGPGNQPQHF
TRBJ1-1 | 15 | TRBV5-1 | NA | CASSLIGPQDTEAFF
TRBJ2-5 | 13 | TRBV10-3 | TRBD1 | CASQGQGQETQYF
TRBJ2-7 | 15 | TRBV27 | NA | CASRSDSRGPYEQYF
TRBJ2-3 | 15 | TRBV9 | TRBD2 | CASSAGLANTDTQYF
TRBJ1-1 | 18 | TRBV7-8 | NA | CASSLDEAGSSMNTEAFF
TRBJ2-3 | 18 | TRBV19 | TRBD2 | CASSIGVGGLAGTDTQYF
TRBJ2-1 | 15 | TRBV14 | TRBD2 | CASSPPQVPGLVLFF
TRBJ2-1 | 15 | TRBV5-6 | TRBD2 | CASSLEGLADNEQFF
TRBJ2-1 | 12 | TRBV5-6 | NA | CASSFSYNEQFF
TRBJ1-1 | 15 | TRBV11-2 | NA | CASSLRGQIDTEAFF
TRBJ2-7 | 14 | TRBV2 | TRBD2 | CARISSGRIYEQYF
TRBJ1-4 | 14 | TRBV27 | NA | CASRDIATNEKLFF
TRBJ1-5 | 14 | TRBV25-1 | NA | CASSQGTHNQPQHF
TRBJ1-5 | 14 | TRBV25-1 | NA | CASSESISDQPQHF
TRBJ2-2 | 17 | TRBV7-3 | TRBD2 | CASSTGRGYGNTGELFF
TRBJ1-5 | 14 | TRBV27 | TRBD1 | CASSPGTGRQPQHF
TRBJ2-2 | 17 | TRBV15 | TRBD2 | CATSREPGLGITGELFF
TRBJ2-7 | 14 | TRBV9 | NA | CASSRTLLSYEQYF
TRBJ2-3 | 12 | TRBV7-8 | NA | CASSILGDTQYF
TRBJ1-2 | 14 | TRBV9 | TRBD1 | CASSFGTGEDGYTF
TRBJ2-7 | 13 | TRBV15 | NA | CATSKESSYEQYF
TRBJ1-2 | 14 | TRBV25-1 | TRBD1 | CASSGGTGPWGYTF
TRBJ2-7 | 15 | TRBV7-9 | NA | CASSLSGITFYEQYF
TRBJ2-3 | 18 | TRBV7-2 | TRBD2 | CASSLGLAGGIGTDTQYF
TRBJ2-7 | 16 | TRBV6-1 | TRBD1 | CASSGTGTASSYEQYF
TRBJ2-5 | 13 | TRBV5-4 | NA | CASRIQGAGEQYF